This T cell receptor beta chain was found in a study of T-cell memory formation after mild COVID-19 (dated by TCRdb to 2020 to 2023). Regarding the complete study: TCR sequence clusters from the two donors were found to be largely donor specific. T-cell clones expanding and contracting after mild COVID-19 in two donors were tracked by longitudinal TCRalpha and TCRbeta repertoire sequencing. Two young, previously healthy adult volunteers, one female and one male, were included in the cohort. Overall results and qualifications from the work: From day 15 to 85, contracting clones showed balanced CD4/CD8 phenotypes, whereas a second wave of clones that expanded from day 15 to 37 leaned towards CD4+. The second-wave clones that peaked on day 37 were not confirmed to be SARS-CoV-2 specific. Contracting CD4+ clones were located mainly in the CM and EM memory subsets, whereas CD8+ clones were found to be enriched in EMRA. Only a couple of mild cases were covered in the study, and larger cohorts including severe cases with pre-infection samples were considered necessary. Some responding clones were found in pre-infection memory, which suggests that pre-existing cross-reactive memory T cells took part in the SARS-CoV-2 response.

Sequencing instrument: Illumina NovaSeq 6000. Using 5'RACE with constant-segment primers, TCRalpha and TCRbeta cDNA libraries were constructed, with sample barcodes and unique molecular identifiers added in the process. Trizol reagent was used to extract RNA from every sample. Library amplification was performed in two PCR steps, and a second sample barcode and Illumina TruSeq adapters were introduced in the second step. The libraries were sequenced on an Illumina NovaSeq using 2 x 150 bp paired-end reads. As for how the authors treated the data: Demultiplexing of reads and collapsing into UMI-guided consensus sequences were performed with migec v1.2.7. With mixcr v2.1.11, UMI consensuses were aligned to TRA and TRB V and J templates and assembled into clonotypes. A clonotype was counted as expanded or contracted only if both edgeR and NoisET called the change significant, with noise models trained on biological replicates. For edgeR calls, a false discovery rate-adjusted p below 0.01 and a log2 fold-change threshold of 1 were applied. As an exploratory analysis of dynamics, max-normalized trajectories of the 1000 most abundant clonotypes were examined with PCA combined with hierarchical clustering. Each responding clone was given a CD4 or CD8 phenotype based on the CD4+ and CD8+ repertoires, which had been sequenced separately. TCRdb reran the public reads through fastp at Q25 and MiXCR, keeping productive beta chains. One record per CDR3 amino acid sequence lists the most common genes and DNA. TCRdb assigned the V and J calls; the authors' analysis was not used. The sample contains a few hundred thousand distinct CDR3 sequences, approximately 25% of them found a single time. The ten largest clones represent 7.5% to 10% of the sample.

Of note for this clonotype: Its target antigen remains unknown. No base qualities exist here, and no much larger clone lies one base off it.

Ficoll-Paque density gradient centrifugation was used to isolate PBMCs. At the junction V is shortened by 0 bases and J by 2 bases, with 13 bases in between. Its CDR3 holds 16 amino acids, cysteine through phenylalanine. CDR3 DNA only is kept here, 48 bases in frame from base 1. From a lookup of the germline V gene (reference sequence), CDR1 and CDR2 are SEHNR and FQNEAQ. The chain is assembled from TRBV7-9 and TRBJ1-2; TRBD1 is perhaps the D gene, given 5 matching bases. The TCR was taken from an adult woman who had mild COVID-19 (a few samples of this study predate the infection). The sample titles of this study are shuffled in the database, so cell type and time point are left out; the donor was told from shared clones. Specimen: PBMCs or a T cell subset sorted from them (not recorded which). The CDR3 sequence is CASSLADGAVNYGYTF. The nucleotides read TGTGCCAGCAGCTTAGCCGACGGGGCGGTGAACTATGGCTACACCTTC.